Below, 21 T cell receptor beta chains from the same sample are listed, as sequenced in a study of monozygotic twins with inflammatory bowel disease. TCRdb reprocessed the 5' RACE reads and reports one entry per CDR3 protein, with no DNA. This repertoire includes about 300,000 distinct CDR3 sequences. The material sequenced was blood. The receptors here all came from a human donor with ulcerative colitis or Crohn's disease, or a healthy co-twin of an affected twin (not recorded which).

The CDR3 loop reads CASSLRGQGAYEQYF. This chain links TRBV28 with TRBJ2-7; as DNA is missing, the TRBD1 call by TCRdb cannot be tested. The germline gives CDR1 MDHEN, CDR2 SYDVKM. The CDR3 sequence is 15 residues long.

The chain carries TRBV12-3 or TRBV12-4 and TRBJ2-5; the D gene TCRdb calls, TRBD2, cannot be checked with no DNA. This CDR3 has 14 residues. The CDR3: CASSLTGTSRVQYF.

The chain carries TRBV7-9 and TRBJ2-4; TCRdb proposes TRBD2, but this gene call is untestable without DNA. CDR1 is SEHNR and CDR2 is FQNEAQ in the germline V gene (reference sequence). This CDR3 contains 17 residues. The CDR3 sequence: CASSSTGLAGTLNIQYF.

The chain carries TRBV7-3 and TRBJ2-1; TCRdb proposes TRBD1, but this gene call is untestable without DNA. Germline CDR1 SGHTA, CDR2 FQGTGA. The CDR3 covers 15 residues. The CDR3 sequence: CASSLSGGANNEQFF. The full variable domain, completed using reference TRBV7-3 and TRBJ2-1, is GAGVSQTPSNKVTEKGKYVELRCDPISGHTALYWYRQSLGQGPEFLIYFQGTGAADDSGLPNDRFFAVRPEGSVSTLKIQRTERGDSAVYLCASSLSGGANNEQFFGPGTRLTVL.

The chain joins TRBV12-3 or TRBV12-4 to TRBJ2-1; lacking DNA, the TRBD1 call made by TCRdb goes unchecked. The length of the CDR3 is 17 residues. The CDR3 sequence: CASSSPGGAPSYNEQFF.

The rearrangement joins TRBV7-9 to TRBJ1-3. Germline values: CDR1 SEHNR, CDR2 FQNEAQ (reference sequence). This CDR3 comprises 17 residues. The CDR3 loop is CASSFVAVGRSGNTIYF.

The V call is TRBV2, the J call TRBJ1-2; TCRdb's assignment of TRBD1 cannot be checked, as there is no DNA. Germline V gives CDR1 SNHLY, CDR2 FYNNEI. The CDR3 is 14 residues long. The chain's CDR3 is CASSESAVRGGYTF.

The chain recombines TRBV12-3 or TRBV12-4 with TRBJ2-2; the TCRdb call, TRBD2, lacks DNA for checking. The CDR3 runs 14 residues. The CDR3 is CASSPIDPTGELFF.

The gene calls are TRBV6-2 or TRBV6-3 and TRBJ2-3; the D gene TCRdb calls, TRBD1, cannot be checked with no DNA. The length of the CDR3 is 15 residues. Germline-derived CDR1 and CDR2 are MNHEY and SVGEGT. The CDR3 reads CASSYSPTGSDTQYF.

The CDR3 reads CSARRLRKSYNEQFF. This chain links TRBV20-1 with TRBJ2-1. The length of the CDR3 is 15 residues. The germline gives CDR1 DFQATT, CDR2 SNEGSKA (reference sequence).

The CDR3 protein is CASSLVGPNEQFF. This rearrangement joins TRBV5-1 to TRBJ2-1; the TCRdb D gene call, TRBD2, has no DNA to confirm it. The V gene's germline CDR1 is SGHRS and CDR2 YFSETQ. The CDR3 length is 13 residues. Combining the CDR3 with reference TRBV5-1 and TRBJ2-1 gives the whole variable domain KAGVTQTPRYLIKTRGQQVTLSCSPISGHRSVSWYQQTPGQGLQFLFEYFSETQRNKGNFPGRFSGRQFSNSRSEMNVSTLELGDSALYLCASSLVGPNEQFFGPGTRLTVL.

The chain recombines TRBV12-3 or TRBV12-4 with TRBJ2-7; TCRdb lists TRBD2, though no DNA is available to test this call. This CDR3 is 14 amino acids long. CDR3 loop: CASSSSGRVSEQYF.

J is TRBJ2-5 and V is TRBV29-1; the TCRdb D gene call, TRBD1, has no DNA to confirm it. This CDR3 comprises 11 residues. From germline, CDR1 is SQVTM and CDR2 ANQGSEA. The CDR3 sequence is CSVGPSGTQYF.

The CDR3 loop reads CASSYRDGLNEQFF. The chain is built from TRBV11-3 and TRBJ2-1; TCRdb returns TRBD1, unconfirmable since there is no DNA. Germline CDR1 SGHNT, CDR2 YENEEA. The CDR3 runs 14 residues.

This chain joins TRBV7-2 and TRBJ2-7; as DNA is missing, the TRBD1 call by TCRdb cannot be tested. Germline CDR1 reads SGHTA; CDR2 reads FQGNSA. CDR3 length equals 16 residues. The CDR3 here is CASSLHTGTSSYEQYF.

The chain joins TRBV7-9 to TRBJ1-5; TCRdb reports TRBD1, a call that lacks DNA to check it against. CDR3 length: 14 residues. The germline V gene has CDR1 SEHNR and CDR2 FQNEAQ (reference sequence). This CDR3 is CASNSGTGIQPQHF.

The chain uses TRBV19 and TRBJ1-1; the TCRdb call, TRBD1, lacks DNA for checking. The CDR3 totals 15 residues. CDR1 and CDR2 from the germline V gene are LNHDA and SQIVND (reference sequence). The CDR3 reads CASSTGQPMNTEAFF. Full variable domain (missing parts from reference TRBV19 and TRBJ1-1): DGGITQSPKYLFRKEGQNVTLSCEQNLNHDAMYWYRQDPGQGLRLIYYSQIVNDFQKGDIAEGYSVSREKKESFPLTVTSAQKNPTAFYLCASSTGQPMNTEAFFGQGTRLTVV.

This chain joins TRBV5-1 and TRBJ2-4; the D call of TRBD1 rests on TCRdb alone, since no DNA is present to check it. The CDR3 has 17 residues. Germline V gene sequence: CDR1 SGHRS, CDR2 YFSETQ. CDR3 sequence: CASSSDRALGAKNIQYF.

The gene calls are TRBV12-3 or TRBV12-4 and TRBJ2-5. This CDR3 is 13 amino acids long. The CDR3 spells CASSRGFQETQYF.

The rearrangement uses TRBV11-2 and TRBJ1-6; TCRdb proposes TRBD1, but this gene call is untestable without DNA. Germline-derived CDR1 and CDR2 are SGHAT and FQNNGV. There are 14 residues in the CDR3. The CDR3 region is CASSPGAQRPLLHF. Supplemented by reference TRBV11-2 and TRBJ1-6, the full variable domain reads EAGVAQSPRYKIIEKRQSVAFWCNPISGHATLYWYQQILGQGPKLLIQFQNNGVVDDSQLPKDRFSAERLKGVDSTLKIQPAKLEDSAVYLCASSPGAQRPLLHFGNGTRLTVT.

This rearrangement joins TRBV5-1 to TRBJ2-7; TCRdb returns TRBD2, unconfirmable since there is no DNA. Germline CDR1 and CDR2: SGHRS and YFSETQ. This CDR3 has 12 amino acids. The chain's CDR3 is CASSLSGTEQYF.